Sequencing of this T cell receptor (beta chain) was carried out in a study of early T cells in non-severe SARS-CoV-2 infection. The overall study: Bulk RNA from unsorted whole blood was sequenced; chains were unpaired.

Attached unique molecular identifiers marked individual cDNA molecules. Via MiXCR, TCRdb re-called the 5' RACE reads, giving one row per CDR3 protein. The table shows over 90,000 distinct CDR3 sequences, with around 13% occurring only once. The material sequenced was whole blood. The TCR was taken from an adult who was a healthcare worker with PCR-confirmed SARS-CoV-2 infection or an uninfected control (not recorded which).

The DNA for the CDR3 is TGTGCCAGCAGAGGCCGGGACGGGCACTACGAGCAGTACTTC. Residues: CASRGRDGHYEQYF. This rearrangement joins TRBV12-3 or TRBV12-4 to TRBJ2-7, with D perhaps assigned TRBD1 or TRBD2 (5 bases each). Trimming cost V 6 bases and J 3 bases, with 15 bases left between them. The length of the CDR3 is 14 residues.